This is a list of T cell receptor beta chains from one sample in a study of OX40 agonist ivuxolimab in advanced cancers. This table comes from immunoSEQ multiplex PCR, and its TCRdb copy is limited to in-frame clones, with some not included. The sample has 49,000 or so clones, 70% to 90% seen once; the top ten hold roughly 13%. Sequenced here: CD4+ or CD8+ T cells sorted from blood, sampled in a trial of the OX40 agonist ivuxolimab. Every receptor here comes from an adult with an advanced solid tumor such as melanoma, head and neck, liver or kidney cancer. Each CDR3 is given with its conserved first and last residue. Each record gives: D gene, J gene, V gene, clone size, CDR3 DNA, CDR3 protein. D genes are given only for firm matches. Clone size, where shown, is once, few, many, or a class for clones that have expanded.

D: TRBD1; J: TRBJ1-5; V: TRBV29-1; size: -; DNA: TGCAGCGTTGCAGACAGGGTCAATCAGCCCCAGCATTTT; CDR3: CSVADRVNQPQHF
D: -; J: TRBJ1-1; V: TRBV28; size: -; DNA: TGTGCCAGCAGTTGGGGGCTCACTGAAGCTTTCTTT; CDR3: CASSWGLTEAFF
D: -; J: TRBJ2-7; V: TRBV5-8; size: -; DNA: TGTGCCAGCAGCGCCAACAGGGCTCTGGACTTC; CDR3: CASSANRALDF
D: TRBD1; J: TRBJ1-1; V: TRBV7-2; size: -; DNA: TGTGCCAGCAGCAAAGCCGGGACAGGGAACACTGAAGCTTTCTTT; CDR3: CASSKAGTGNTEAFF
D: -; J: TRBJ2-1; V: TRBV7-3; size: -; DNA: TGTGCCAGCAGCCTCGGGAGCGGGAATGAGCAGTTCTTC; CDR3: CASSLGSGNEQFF
D: TRBD2; J: TRBJ2-5; V: TRBV6-5; size: -; DNA: TGTGCCAGCAGTCCATGGGGCGGGGGGGAGACCCAGTACTTC; CDR3: CASSPWGGGETQYF
D: -; J: TRBJ2-1; V: TRBV7-2; size: -; DNA: TGTGCCAGCAGCCCCCAACCCGTGGATGAGCAGTTCTTC; CDR3: CASSPQPVDEQFF
D: -; J: TRBJ2-2; V: TRBV4-1; size: -; DNA: TGCGCCAGCAGCCAGGGACCAGGGGACACCGGGGAGCTGTTTTTT; CDR3: CASSQGPGDTGELFF
D: TRBD1; J: TRBJ1-5; V: TRBV6-6; size: few; DNA: TGTGCCAGCACCAAAGGACAGGGTAATCAGCCCCAGCATTTT; CDR3: CASTKGQGNQPQHF
D: TRBD1; J: TRBJ2-7; V: TRBV18; size: -; DNA: TGTGCCAGCTCACCACCGGGGACAGTTCCCGACGAGCAGTACTTC; CDR3: CASSPPGTVPDEQYF
D: -; J: TRBJ1-2; V: TRBV30; size: few; DNA: TGTGCCTGGAGTTGGGGTTCCAGCATAGTAGCTAACTATGGCTACACCTTC; CDR3: CAWSWGSSIVANYGYTF
D: TRBD1; J: TRBJ2-3; V: TRBV7-6; size: -; DNA: TGTGCCAGCAGGCCGGGACAGAGCACAGATACGCAGTATTTT; CDR3: CASRPGQSTDTQYF
D: -; J: TRBJ2-1; V: TRBV5-1; size: -; DNA: TGCGCCAGCAGCTTGGACCCGGGACTTGAGCAGTTCTTC; CDR3: CASSLDPGLEQFF
D: -; J: TRBJ2-5; V: TRBV5-1; size: -; DNA: TGCGCCAGCCACTTGTTTCCACAAGAGACCCAGTACTTC; CDR3: CASHLFPQETQYF